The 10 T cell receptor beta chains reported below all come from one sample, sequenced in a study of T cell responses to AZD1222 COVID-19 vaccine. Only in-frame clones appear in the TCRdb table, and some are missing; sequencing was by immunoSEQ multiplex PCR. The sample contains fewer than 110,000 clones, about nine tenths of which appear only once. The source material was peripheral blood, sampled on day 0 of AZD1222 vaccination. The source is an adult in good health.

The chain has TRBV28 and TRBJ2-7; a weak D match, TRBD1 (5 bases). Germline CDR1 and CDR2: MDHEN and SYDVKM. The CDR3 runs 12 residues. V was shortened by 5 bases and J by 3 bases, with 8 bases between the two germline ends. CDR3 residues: CASSEQGYEQYF. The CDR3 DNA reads TGTGCCAGCAGTGAGCAGGGCTACGAGCAGTACTTC.

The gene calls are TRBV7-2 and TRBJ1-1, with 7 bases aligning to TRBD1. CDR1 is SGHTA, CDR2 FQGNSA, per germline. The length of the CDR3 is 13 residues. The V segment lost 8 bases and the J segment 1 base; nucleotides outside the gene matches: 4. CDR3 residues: CASAGQTNTEAFF. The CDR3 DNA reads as TGTGCCAGCGCGGGACAGACGAACACTGAAGCTTTCTTT.

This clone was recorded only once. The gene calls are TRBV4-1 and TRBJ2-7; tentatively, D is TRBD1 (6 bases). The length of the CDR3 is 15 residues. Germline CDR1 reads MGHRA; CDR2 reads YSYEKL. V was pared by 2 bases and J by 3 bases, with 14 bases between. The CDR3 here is CASSQRTGQSYEQYF. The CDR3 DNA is TGCGCCAGCAGCCAAAGAACAGGGCAGAGCTACGAGCAGTACTTC.

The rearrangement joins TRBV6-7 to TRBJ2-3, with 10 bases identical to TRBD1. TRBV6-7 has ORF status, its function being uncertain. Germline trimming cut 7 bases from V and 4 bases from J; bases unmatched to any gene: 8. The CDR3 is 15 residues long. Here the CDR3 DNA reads TGTGCCAGCACTAAACCAGGACAGGGGGCAGATACGCAGTATTTT. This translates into CASTKPGQGADTQYF.

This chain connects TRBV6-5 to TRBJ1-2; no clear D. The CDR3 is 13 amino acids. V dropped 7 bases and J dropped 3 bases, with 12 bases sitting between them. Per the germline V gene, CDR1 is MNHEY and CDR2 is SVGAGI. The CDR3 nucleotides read TGTGCCAGCACAAGGGAACTCCACTATGGCTACACCTTC. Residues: CASTRELHYGYTF.

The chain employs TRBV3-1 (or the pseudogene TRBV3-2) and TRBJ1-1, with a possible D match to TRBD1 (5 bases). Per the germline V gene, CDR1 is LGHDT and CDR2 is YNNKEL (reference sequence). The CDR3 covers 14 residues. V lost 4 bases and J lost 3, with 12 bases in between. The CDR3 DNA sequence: TGTGCCAGCAGCCTCCAGGGAGCGGACACTGAAGCTTTCTTT. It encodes CASSLQGADTEAFF.

CDR3 sequence: CASSQVPGGADTQYF. The CDR3 nucleotides are TGCGCCAGCAGCCAAGTGCCGGGGGGGGCAGATACGCAGTATTTT. The V and J genes are TRBV4-3 and TRBJ2-3; 8 bases match TRBD2. J was trimmed by 4 bases and V by 1 base; bases with no gene match: 4. Germline assignment: CDR1 LGHNA and CDR2 YSLEER. The CDR3 is 15 amino acids.

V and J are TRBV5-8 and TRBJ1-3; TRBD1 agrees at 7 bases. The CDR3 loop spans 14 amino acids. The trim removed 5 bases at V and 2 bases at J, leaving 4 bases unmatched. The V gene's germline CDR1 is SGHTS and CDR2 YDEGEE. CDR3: CASRYRGPGNTIYF. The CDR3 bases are TGTGCCAGCAGATACAGGGGACCTGGAAACACCATATATTTT.

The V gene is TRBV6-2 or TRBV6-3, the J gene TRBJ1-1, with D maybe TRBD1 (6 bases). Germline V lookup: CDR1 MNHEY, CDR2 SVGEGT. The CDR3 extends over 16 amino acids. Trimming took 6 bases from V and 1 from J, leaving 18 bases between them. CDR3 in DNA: TGTGCCAGCAGCCGCCAATCCGGGACACAGAACACTGAAGCTTTCTTT. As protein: CASSRQSGTQNTEAFF.

The CDR3 DNA reads as TGTGCCAGCAGCCCTACACCGGGGTCACCCCTCCACTTT. This encodes CASSPTPGSPLHF. The V and J genes are TRBV14 and TRBJ1-6, with D uncertain. The germline V gene has CDR1 SGHDN and CDR2 FVKESK. CDR3 length equals 13 residues. V lost 4 bases and J 10 bases, leaving 11 bases between the germline ends. Looking up the rest from reference TRBV14 and TRBJ1-6 gives the full variable domain: EAGVTQFPSHSVIEKGQTVTLRCDPISGHDNLYWYRRVMGKEIKFLLHFVKESKQDESGMPNNRFLAERTGGTYSTLKVQPAELEDSGVYFCASSPTPGSPLHFGNGTRLTVT.